The rows below give T cell receptor beta chains drawn from one sample of a study of shared clonotypes between healthy human individuals. The method was immunoSEQ multiplex PCR; TCRdb's version includes in-frame clones alone and lacks a portion of them. The sample includes more than 2 million clones, 95% of them seen just once. Source material: naive CD4+ T cells sorted from blood. The receptors stem from a young man in good health. Both conserved end residues are part of each CDR3. A D gene is named only where the DNA matches it firmly. A row's size may be missing; if present it is once, few, many or a size class.

j_gene: TRBJ1-5; d_gene: -; v_gene: TRBV7-9; abundance: -; CDR3aa: CASSTDSYSNQPQHF; CDR3nt: TGTGCCAGCAGTACGGACAGCTATAGCAATCAGCCCCAGCATTTT
j_gene: TRBJ2-3; d_gene: TRBD2; v_gene: TRBV4-3; abundance: -; CDR3aa: CASSQGRAGRGTDTQYF; CDR3nt: TGCGCCAGCAGCCAAGGCCGAGCGGGAAGGGGCACAGATACGCAGTATTTT
j_gene: TRBJ2-7; d_gene: TRBD1; v_gene: TRBV7-9; abundance: -; CDR3aa: CASSFGQGGTSYEQYF; CDR3nt: TGTGCCAGCAGCTTCGGACAGGGGGGGACGTCATACGAGCAGTACTTC
j_gene: TRBJ1-1; d_gene: -; v_gene: TRBV29-1; abundance: -; CDR3aa: CSVGGLNTEAFF; CDR3nt: TGCAGCGTTGGAGGTTTGAACACTGAAGCTTTCTTT
j_gene: TRBJ2-1; d_gene: TRBD2; v_gene: TRBV5-1; abundance: -; CDR3aa: CASSLVSGGNEQFF; CDR3nt: TGCGCCAGCAGCTTGGTATCGGGAGGTAATGAGCAGTTCTTC
j_gene: TRBJ2-2; d_gene: -; v_gene: TRBV6-1; abundance: -; CDR3aa: CASSSGISTGELFF; CDR3nt: TGTGCCAGCAGTTCAGGGATAAGTACCGGGGAGCTGTTTTTT
j_gene: TRBJ1-2; d_gene: -; v_gene: TRBV5-5; abundance: -; CDR3aa: CASSLFEGNYGYTF; CDR3nt: TGTGCCAGCAGCTTGTTTGAGGGGAACTATGGCTACACCTTC
j_gene: TRBJ2-7; d_gene: TRBD2; v_gene: TRBV5-6; abundance: -; CDR3aa: CASSFGGRALEQYF; CDR3nt: TGTGCCAGCAGCTTCGGCGGGAGGGCCCTCGAGCAGTACTTC
j_gene: TRBJ1-6; d_gene: -; v_gene: TRBV7-9; abundance: few; CDR3aa: CASSLALGQGNNSPLHF; CDR3nt: TGTGCCAGCAGCTTAGCGCTTGGGCAGGGTAATAATTCACCCCTCCACTTT
j_gene: TRBJ1-1; d_gene: -; v_gene: TRBV10-1; abundance: -; CDR3aa: CANKPVRGLNTEAFF; CDR3nt: TGCGCCAACAAACCGGTGAGGGGACTGAACACTGAAGCTTTCTTT